This T cell receptor beta chain was recorded in a study of a mutant IDH1 vaccine in newly diagnosed glioma. Study-level background: With temozolomide cycles, or 4-6 weeks after radiotherapy alone, vaccination was started. General study results and limits: Top-clonotype changes in peripheral T cells seemed unrelated to pseudoprogression.

Remarks on this clone: Its antigen remains unknown.

The protocol was immunoSEQ multiplex PCR, while the TCRdb copy is restricted to in-frame clones and leaves out a portion. The table has tens of thousands of clones, 75% to 85% seen once; the top ten hold around 5%. Documented time point: week 47, end of study. It was 300 ug of mutant IDH1 20-mer peptide that made up each vaccine dose, given with topical imiquimod. Patients were given eight vaccinations, scheduled in weeks 1, 3, 5, 7, 11, 15, 19 and 23. Patients carried new grade 3 or 4 IDH1-mutant astrocytomas lacking nuclear ATRX. The V gene lost 5 bases and the J gene lost 7 bases, with 26 bases spanning the gap. CDR1 GTSNPN and CDR2 SVGIG come from the germline V gene (reference sequence). This CDR3 spans 16 amino acids.

The sequence was obtained from a man in his forties or fifties with glioma. Sequenced material: PBMCs, taken from a glioma patient whose treatment included an IDH1 peptide vaccine. The V call is TRBV30, the J call TRBJ1-1, with a tentative D call TRBD1 (5 bases). The CDR3 nucleotides are TGTGCCTGGCGGGGGGTAGGGGTGACACCCGGCGTTGAAGCTTTCTTT. Encoded protein: CAWRGVGVTPGVEAFF.